This T cell receptor (beta chain) was sequenced during a study of blood T cell repertoires in COVID-19. Study-level information: In each case, the material was cDNA or gDNA derived from T cells, B-cell-depleted T cells, or PBMCs.

Using immunoSEQ multiplex PCR, the repertoire was profiled, and TCRdb retains in-frame clones only, with some absent. Of over 120,000 clones in the sample, roughly 90% are singletons; the top ten hold roughly 1.6%. Per the germline V gene, CDR1 is MNHNY and CDR2 is SVGAGI (reference sequence). The ends were cut back, 6 bases at V and 8 bases at J, with 13 bases in the middle. The CDR3 sequence is 12 residues long. The chain has TRBV6-6 and TRBJ1-2, with D tentatively TRBD1 (5 bases). The sample consisted of peripheral blood. The source is a human donor in a cohort sampled during active COVID-19. In DNA form, the CDR3 reads TGTGCCAGCAGCCAGCCAGGGAAAGGCTACACCTTC. It is translated as CASSQPGKGYTF.